This T cell receptor beta chain was obtained from a study of stem cell transplantation in POMP-related autoinflammatory disease. Across the study: Before transplant: CD4+ naive skewing, low CD8+ proportions, reduced cytokine secretion. Through one year post-transplant, neutrophils and platelets were 100% of graft donor origin.

Study-wide results and limits: In PRAID patients, the number of distinct TRB V-J gene pairings was restricted.

The CDR3 runs 17 residues. Profiled with immunoSEQ multiplex PCR; TCRdb holds only in-frame clones, not every one. The sample consists of 68,000 or so clones, roughly 88% of them appearing once. For this clone: The antigen remains undetermined.

The clonotype originates from a human patient with POMP-related autoinflammation and immune dysregulation (PRAID). Some T cells may be supplied by the graft donor. V and J are TRBV21-1 and TRBJ1-2; TRBD1, the table's D call, lacks a check against the DNA. TRBV21-1 counts as a pseudogene. Sequenced here: CD4+ T cells from PBMCs, sampled after stem cell transplantation. This CDR3 reads CASLLLDRGDANYGYTF. In DNA, the CDR3 is TGTGCCAGCCTACTTCTTGACAGGGGCGACGCTAACTATGGCTACACCTTC.